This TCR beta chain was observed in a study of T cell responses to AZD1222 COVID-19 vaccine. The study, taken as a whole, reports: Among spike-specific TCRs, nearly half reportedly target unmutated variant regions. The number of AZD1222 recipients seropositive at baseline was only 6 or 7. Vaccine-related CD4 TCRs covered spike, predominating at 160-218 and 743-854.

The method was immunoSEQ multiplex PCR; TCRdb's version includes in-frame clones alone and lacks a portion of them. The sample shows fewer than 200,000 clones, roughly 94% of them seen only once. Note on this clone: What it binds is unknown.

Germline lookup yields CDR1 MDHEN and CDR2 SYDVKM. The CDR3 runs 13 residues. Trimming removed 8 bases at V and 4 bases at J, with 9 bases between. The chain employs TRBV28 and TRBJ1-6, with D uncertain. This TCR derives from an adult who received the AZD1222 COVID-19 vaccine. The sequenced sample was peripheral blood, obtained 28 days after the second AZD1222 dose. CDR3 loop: CASAERYNSPLHF. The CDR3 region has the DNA TGTGCCAGCGCTGAGCGGTATAATTCACCCCTCCACTTT.